The next 10 T cell receptor beta chains were all read from a single sample in a study of control samples from healthy donors and cancer patients. Method: immunoSEQ multiplex PCR; TCRdb's copy keeps in-frame clones and lacks some. The sample records just under 60,000 clones, approximately 92% being singletons. Material for sequencing was PBMCs. The receptor source for this set is a man aged 35-49 years with colorectal cancer.

V usage is TRBV14 and J usage is TRBJ1-2, with D maybe TRBD1 (5 bases). The germline V gene has CDR1 SGHDN and CDR2 FVKESK. This CDR3 has 14 amino acids. Trimming shortened V by 0 bases and J by 6 bases, and 11 bases separated the two germline ends. The CDR3: CASSQERGRDGYTF. The CDR3, as DNA: TGTGCCAGCAGCCAAGAAAGGGGTCGGGATGGCTACACCTTC.

The chain is built from TRBV18 and TRBJ2-5; D not certain. Germline-derived CDR1 and CDR2 are KGHSH and LQKENI. Deletions cut 3 bases from V and 1 base from J, with 3 bases between. This CDR3 is built from 12 residues. The CDR3 DNA reads as TGTGCCAGCTCACCGGGCCAAGAGACCCAGTACTTC. It is translated as CASSPGQETQYF.

This chain joins TRBV12-3 or TRBV12-4 and TRBJ2-5; unclear D gene. The V end was cut by 8 bases, the J end by 5 bases, with 12 bases between. This CDR3 comprises 12 residues. The CDR3 reads CASGLYEETQYF. DNA of the CDR3: TGTGCCAGCGGTCTATACGAGGAGACCCAGTACTTC.

The V gene is TRBV6-4, the J gene TRBJ1-2; 7 nucleotides align to TRBD1. In germline, CDR1 is MRHNA, CDR2 SNTAGT. V was pared by 6 bases and J by 8 bases, with 9 bases of the junction left unmatched. This CDR3 is built from 13 residues. CDR3 sequence (DNA): TGTGCCAGCAGCCCAACAGGGGAGGCAGGCTACACCTTC. This sequence encodes CASSPTGEAGYTF.

The chain joins TRBV11-1 to TRBJ2-3; 7 bases align to TRBD1. The length of the CDR3 is 16 residues. V dropped 5 bases and J dropped 4; count of bases not matched to a gene: 12. Germline CDR1 SGHAT, CDR2 FQDESV (reference sequence). CDR3 protein: CASSRSRDSWADTQYF. CDR3 DNA: TGTGCCAGCAGCCGGAGCCGGGACAGCTGGGCAGATACGCAGTATTTT.

This chain joins TRBV9 and TRBJ2-2; D not certain. This CDR3 is 15 amino acids long. Trimming left V 0 bases short and J 3 bases short, with 9 bases between. Germline CDR1 reads SGDLS; CDR2 reads YYNGEE. CDR3 protein: CASSVEGVYTGELFF. The CDR3 DNA reads TGTGCCAGCAGCGTAGAAGGCGTTTACACCGGGGAGCTGTTTTTT.

This chain uses TRBV11-2 with TRBJ1-2; TRBD1 matches at 7 bases. Germline V gene sequence: CDR1 SGHAT, CDR2 FQNNGV. This CDR3 spans 13 amino acids. Germline trimming cut 2 bases from V and 5 bases from J; bases unmatched to any gene: 2. The CDR3 DNA follows: TGTGCCAGCAGCTTATCAGGGGGATATGGCTACACCTTC. Protein sequence: CASSLSGGYGYTF.

The gene calls are TRBV3-1 (or the pseudogene TRBV3-2) and TRBJ2-5; either TRBD1 or TRBD2 may supply D (7 bases each). Germline CDR1 is LGHDT and CDR2 is YNNKEL (reference sequence). The V gene lost 4 bases and the J gene lost 5 bases, with 17 bases spanning the gap. This CDR3 contains 15 residues. This chain's CDR3 is CASSLWGGGAETQYF. The CDR3 bases are TGTGCCAGCAGCCTTTGGGGAGGGGGCGCTGAGACCCAGTACTTC.

The genes are TRBV6-6 and TRBJ1-2; possible D gene TRBD1, 6 bases. The germline V gene encodes CDR1 MNHNY and CDR2 SVGAGI (reference sequence). The ends were cut back, 7 bases at V and 8 bases at J, with 23 bases in the middle. CDR3 length: 15 residues. The CDR3 DNA is TGTGCCAGCACCTATACTTCGGGGGCTCCTCAGGGCTACACCTTC. It yields the protein CASTYTSGAPQGYTF.

This chain uses TRBV6-2 or TRBV6-3 with TRBJ2-3; D gene unclear. V lost 3 bases to trimming and J lost 6 bases, with 10 bases between them. From germline, CDR1 is MNHEY and CDR2 SVGEGT. This CDR3 comprises 13 residues. This CDR3 reads CASSYQFGDTQYF. The DNA for the CDR3 is TGTGCCAGCAGTTATCAGTTTGGGGATACGCAGTATTTT.